Sequencing of this TCR beta chain was carried out in a study of blood T cell repertoires in COVID-19. Clones were sequenced by immunoSEQ multiplex PCR, and TCRdb holds only the in-frame ones, with some missing. The sample has over 55,000 clones, 70% to 90% seen once. This CDR3 comprises 14 residues. Trimming removed 0 bases at V and 6 bases at J, with 11 bases between. Germline CDR1 reads SGHRS; CDR2 reads YFSETQ. This sequence originates from a man aged 45 to 65 with acute or convalescent COVID-19. The chain carries TRBV5-1 and TRBJ2-3; no clear D. The material sequenced was peripheral blood. DNA of the CDR3: TGCGCCAGCAGCTTGGGGTGGCCCAGGGATACGCAGTATTTT. It specifies CASSLGWPRDTQYF.